The sequence of this TCR beta chain was determined in a study of T cells in localized non-small cell lung cancer. Per the germline V gene, CDR1 is SGHNT and CDR2 is YENEEA. This CDR3 is built from 16 residues. Trimming took 3 bases from V and 5 from J; bases not matched to a gene: 5. TCRdb's table, derived via immunoSEQ multiplex PCR, lists solely in-frame clones and lacks some. This repertoire shows around 1,200 clones, less than 50% found once; its top ten account for roughly 19%. Here the sequenced sample was normal lung tissue next to the tumor, taken before any cancer treatment. The sequence was obtained from a woman aged 40-69 years with stage I lung adenocarcinoma. V and J are TRBV11-3 and TRBJ2-2, with 11 bases that match TRBD2. The CDR3 loop is CASSLLAGGETGELFF. The CDR3 bases are TGTGCCAGCAGCTTGCTAGCGGGGGGAGAAACCGGGGAGCTGTTTTTT.